This entry lists 10 T cell receptor beta chains sequenced from one sample in a study of shared clonotypes between healthy human individuals. Sequencing was performed with immunoSEQ multiplex PCR; in TCRdb, only in-frame clones are kept and a portion is missing. The table has over a million clones, 75% to 85% seen once. The material sequenced was memory CD4+ T cells from PBMCs. Noted subset: CD45RA-negative fraction. The receptors shown here come from a man younger than 35 in good health. Some clones in this sample may be carry-over from other donors' samples.

The V gene is TRBV7-2, the J gene TRBJ1-2; D unclear. Per the germline V gene, CDR1 is SGHTA and CDR2 is FQGNSA. The CDR3 covers 16 residues. V lost 3 bases, J lost 7 bases, and 21 bases lay in between. The CDR3 nucleotides are TGTGCCAGCAGCTTTAGGGAAGGCGCGCCGTCGGGTGGCTACACCTTC. Encoded protein: CASSFREGAPSGGYTF.

The chain links TRBV2 to TRBJ2-1, with D perhaps matching TRBD1 (5 bases). Germline CDR1 and CDR2: SNHLY and FYNNEI. There are 14 residues in the CDR3. The germline V and J ends were trimmed by 8 bases and 7 bases, with 18 bases remaining between them. The CDR3 reads CASDVRADSNEQFF. The CDR3 nucleotides are TGTGCCAGCGATGTCAGGGCGGATAGTAATGAGCAGTTCTTC.

This clone was counted between two and nine times. Other DNA sequences within the sample encode an identical CDR3. This sequence joins TRBV29-1 and TRBJ1-1; D remains unclear. Germline assignment: CDR1 SQVTM and CDR2 ANQGSEA. Trimming took off 1 base at V and 0 bases at J, with 6 bases between the two ends. The CDR3 loop spans 13 amino acids. The CDR3 DNA reads TGCAGCGTTGAAGGACGGGTGAACACTGAAGCTTTCTTT. Translation: CSVEGRVNTEAFF.

This chain uses TRBV19 with TRBJ2-5; TRBD2 agrees at 11 bases. Per germline, CDR1 LNHDA and CDR2 SQIVND (reference sequence). J lost 4 bases, V lost 3 bases, and 10 bases had no gene match. The CDR3 is 17 amino acids. CDR3 nucleotide sequence: TGTGCCAGTAGTATGGAAACTAGCGGGAGATACGGAGAGACCCAGTACTTC. It yields the protein CASSMETSGRYGETQYF.

The chain combines TRBV4-1 with TRBJ2-7; 8 bases agree with TRBD2. The V gene end was trimmed by 2 bases and the J gene end by 0 bases; junction bases not matched to a gene: 3. The CDR3 spans 15 residues. CDR1 and CDR2 from the germline V gene are MGHRA and YSYEKL. CDR3 nucleotide sequence: TGCGCCAGCAGCCAACATAGCGGGAACTCCTACGAGCAGTACTTC. This codes for CASSQHSGNSYEQYF.

This chain uses TRBV28 with TRBJ1-1; a possible D gene is TRBD1 (5 bases). With 7 bases removed from V and 1 base from J, the gap between germline ends came to 10 bases. In germline, CDR1 is MDHEN, CDR2 SYDVKM. CDR3 size: 13 residues. The CDR3 region is CASTIQENTEAFF. The CDR3, as DNA: TGTGCCAGCACCATACAGGAGAACACTGAAGCTTTCTTT. The variable domain in full, completed from reference TRBV28 and TRBJ1-1, reads DVKVTQSSRYLVKRTGEKVFLECVQDMDHENMFWYRQDPGLGLRLIYFSYDVKMKEKGDIPEGYSVSREKKERFSLILESASTNQTSMYLCASTIQENTEAFFGQGTRLTVV.

V is TRBV9 and J is TRBJ2-3; unclear D gene. The germline V gene has CDR1 SGDLS and CDR2 YYNGEE. The ends were cut back, 1 base at V and 6 bases at J, with 6 bases in the middle. This CDR3 comprises 12 residues. CDR3 residues: CASSVLLDTQYF. The CDR3, as DNA: TGTGCCAGCAGCGTACTTCTGGATACGCAGTATTTT.

V gene TRBV7-2 combines with J gene TRBJ1-3, with D perhaps matching TRBD1 (5 bases). Trimming left V 1 base short and J 2 bases short, with 12 bases between. The length of the CDR3 is 16 residues. Germline V CDR1 and CDR2: SGHTA, FQGNSA. The CDR3 region has the DNA TGTGCCAGCAGCTTAGGACAGATCGGAACTGGAAACACCATATATTTT. It specifies CASSLGQIGTGNTIYF. Complete variable domain (other parts from reference TRBV7-2 and TRBJ1-3): GAGVSQSPSNKVTEKGKDVELRCDPISGHTALYWYRQSLGQGLEFLIYFQGNSAPDKSGLPSDRFSAERTGGSVSTLTIQRTQQEDSAVYLCASSLGQIGTGNTIYFGEGSWLTVV.

This clone was recorded once. V is TRBV30 and J is TRBJ1-6; D is ambiguous. V lost 3 bases to trimming and J lost 10 bases, with 13 bases between them. CDR3 length: 13 residues. In germline, CDR1 is GTSNPN, CDR2 SVGIG (reference sequence). CDR3 DNA: TGTGCCTGGAGCCGGGGAAGCGAATCACCCCTCCACTTT. Protein product: CAWSRGSESPLHF.

Only a few counts were recorded for this clone. This chain uses TRBV9 with TRBJ1-1; no clear D gene. This CDR3 region has 14 residues. Germline V gene data show CDR1 as SGDLS and CDR2 as YYNGEE. V lost 4 bases and J 5 bases, leaving 15 bases between the germline ends. CDR3 region: CASSPSLLGTEAFF. The CDR3, as DNA: TGTGCCAGCAGCCCATCCCTACTGGGAACTGAAGCTTTCTTT.